This TCR beta chain emerged from a study of cytotoxic CD8 clonotypes in ibrutinib-treated CLL. Measured with immunoSEQ multiplex PCR; TCRdb has only the in-frame clones, and not every one. Altogether more than 110,000 clones are present, 91% being singletons, with the ten largest covering less than 14%. V was pared by 10 bases and J by 7 bases, with 12 bases of the junction left unmatched. Germline CDR1 and CDR2: MNHEY and SMNVEV (reference sequence). There are 14 residues in the CDR3. The chain combines TRBV27 with TRBJ2-1, with TRBD2 matching over 8 bases. The clonotype was recovered from a human donor with chronic lymphocytic leukemia. This material consisted of PBMCs, taken after 12 months of ibrutinib treatment. The CDR3 DNA is TGTGCCACCTCCCGGCTAGCGGGTCGGAATGAGCAGTTCTTC. Translation gives CATSRLAGRNEQFF.